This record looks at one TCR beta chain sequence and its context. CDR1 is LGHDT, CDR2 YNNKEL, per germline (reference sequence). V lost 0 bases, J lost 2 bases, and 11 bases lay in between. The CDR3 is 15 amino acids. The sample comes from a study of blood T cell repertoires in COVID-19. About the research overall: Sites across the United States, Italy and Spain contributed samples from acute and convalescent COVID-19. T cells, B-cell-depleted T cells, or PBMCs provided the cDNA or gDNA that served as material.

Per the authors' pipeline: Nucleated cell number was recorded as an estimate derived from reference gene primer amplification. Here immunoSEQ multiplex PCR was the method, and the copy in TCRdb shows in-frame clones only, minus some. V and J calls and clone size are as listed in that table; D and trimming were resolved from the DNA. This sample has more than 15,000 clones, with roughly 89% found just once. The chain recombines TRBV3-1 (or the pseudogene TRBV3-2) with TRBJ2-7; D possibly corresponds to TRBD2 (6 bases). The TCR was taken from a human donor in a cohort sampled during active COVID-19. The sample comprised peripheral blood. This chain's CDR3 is CASSQDRRGTYEQYF. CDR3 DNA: TGTGCCAGCAGCCAAGATCGGAGGGGAACCTACGAGCAGTACTTC.